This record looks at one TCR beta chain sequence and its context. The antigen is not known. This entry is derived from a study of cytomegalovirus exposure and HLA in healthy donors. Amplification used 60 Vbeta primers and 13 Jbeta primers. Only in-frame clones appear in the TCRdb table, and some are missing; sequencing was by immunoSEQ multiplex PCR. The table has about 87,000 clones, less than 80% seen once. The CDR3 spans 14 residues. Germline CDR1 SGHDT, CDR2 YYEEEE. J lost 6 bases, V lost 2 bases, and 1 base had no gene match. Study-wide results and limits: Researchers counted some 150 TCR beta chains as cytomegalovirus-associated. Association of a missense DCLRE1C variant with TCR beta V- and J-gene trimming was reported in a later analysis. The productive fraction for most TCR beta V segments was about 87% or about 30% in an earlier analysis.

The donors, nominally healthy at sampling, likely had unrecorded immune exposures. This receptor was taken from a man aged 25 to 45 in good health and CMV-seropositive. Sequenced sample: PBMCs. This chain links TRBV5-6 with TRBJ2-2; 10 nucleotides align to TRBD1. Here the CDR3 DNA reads TGTGCCAGCAGCTTAGGACAGGGGGCCGGGGAGCTGTTTTTT. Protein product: CASSLGQGAGELFF.